The 11 T cell receptor beta chains below come from one sample, sequenced in a study of cytomegalovirus exposure and HLA in healthy donors. PCR involved 60 Vbeta and 13 Jbeta primers. This table comes from immunoSEQ multiplex PCR, and its TCRdb copy is limited to in-frame clones, with some not included. The sample has around 89,000 clones, roughly 80% seen once. Sequencing used PBMCs. Source of these receptors: a man aged 35-49 years in good health and CMV-seronegative.

This chain joins TRBV9 and TRBJ2-3, with D maybe TRBD1 (5 bases). The CDR3 length is 15 residues. Looked up from germline, CDR1 is SGDLS and CDR2 is YYNGEE. V dropped 0 bases and J dropped 6 bases, with 14 bases sitting between them. The chain's CDR3 is CASSVAGHGLDTQYF. The CDR3 coding sequence is TGTGCCAGCAGCGTAGCTGGACATGGCCTCGATACGCAGTATTTT.

This clone was recorded a few times. The chain is built from TRBV19 and TRBJ2-3, with TRBD2 identical over 10 bases. V dropped 3 bases and J dropped 5; count of bases not matched to a gene: 11. Germline values: CDR1 LNHDA, CDR2 SQIVND (reference sequence). The CDR3 covers 17 residues. This CDR3 reads CASSIQGSGGAKDTQYF. CDR3 in DNA: TGTGCCAGTAGTATTCAGGGCAGCGGGGGGGCGAAAGATACGCAGTATTTT.

The chain recombines TRBV6-5 with TRBJ1-6, with D perhaps TRBD1 (5 bases). The germline V gene encodes CDR1 MNHEY and CDR2 SVGAGI. The CDR3 totals 13 residues. Trimming pared 0 bases from V and 9 bases from J, leaving 6 bases between. CDR3 in DNA: TGTGCCAGCAGTTACTCTAGGGGTTCACCCCTCCACTTT. Encoded protein: CASSYSRGSPLHF.

This clone was picked up a small number of times. The chain employs TRBV7-2 and TRBJ1-4; no clear D. V gave up 1 base and J gave up 8 bases, with 14 bases separating them. The CDR3 is 15 amino acids. CDR1 SGHTA and CDR2 FQGNSA come from the germline V gene. In DNA form, the CDR3 reads TGTGCCAGCAGCTTAGGAGGTCATCAAGTCGAAAAACTGTTTTTT. Protein: CASSLGGHQVEKLFF.

The chain couples TRBV15 to TRBJ1-6; TRBD1 is a possible D gene (5 bases). The CDR3 consists of 14 residues. Trimming took off 3 bases at V and 8 bases at J, with 11 bases between the two ends. The V gene's germline CDR1 is LNHNV and CDR2 YYDKDF (reference sequence). This chain's CDR3 is CATSSDRYDSPLHF. The CDR3 bases are TGTGCCACCAGCAGCGACAGATATGATTCACCCCTCCACTTT.

The chain uses TRBV4-1 and TRBJ1-3; D gene ambiguous. In germline, CDR1 is MGHRA, CDR2 YSYEKL. V gave up 3 bases and J gave up 0 bases, with 9 bases separating them. CDR3 size: 15 residues. DNA of the CDR3: TGCGCCAGCAGCCAGGGAGCATACTCTGGAAACACCATATATTTT. Its protein product is CASSQGAYSGNTIYF.

About this clone itself: The junction shows a germline mismatch at one end, possibly a read error. The V gene is TRBV7-9, the J gene TRBJ2-7, with 9 bases matching TRBD1. There are 15 residues in the CDR3. Germline CDR1 and CDR2: SEHNR and FQNEAQ (reference sequence). The CDR3 DNA is TGTTCCAGCAGCTTAGTAGGGGACAGGGATGACGAGCAGTACTTC. This gives the protein CSSSLVGDRDDEQYF.

V gene TRBV5-6 combines with J gene TRBJ1-5; a weak D match, TRBD1 (5 bases). There are 14 residues in the CDR3. Trimming stripped 3 bases from V and 5 bases from J, with 12 bases between. Germline values: CDR1 SGHDT, CDR2 YYEEEE. The CDR3 reads CASSWGGGDQPQHF. The CDR3 region has the DNA TGTGCCAGCAGCTGGGGGGGTGGGGATCAGCCCCAGCATTTT.

The genes are TRBV5-1 and TRBJ2-5; 7 nucleotides match TRBD1. The CDR3 has 15 amino acids. Germline V lookup: CDR1 SGHRS, CDR2 YFSETQ. The V gene end was trimmed by 0 bases and the J gene end by 1 base; junction bases not matched to a gene: 3. DNA for the CDR3: TGCGCCAGCAGCTTGGGACAGGGTGGCCAAGAGACCCAGTACTTC. This codes for CASSLGQGGQETQYF. The whole variable domain, remainder taken from reference TRBV5-1 and TRBJ2-5, is KAGVTQTPRYLIKTRGQQVTLSCSPISGHRSVSWYQQTPGQGLQFLFEYFSETQRNKGNFPGRFSGRQFSNSRSEMNVSTLELGDSALYLCASSLGQGGQETQYFGPGTRLLVL.

CDR3 coding DNA: TGTGCCTGGAGTGTCGGGGGGGATCGAGGGACTGAAGCTTTCTTT. Its protein is CAWSVGGDRGTEAFF. The J gene is TRBJ1-1, the V gene TRBV30; possible D gene TRBD1, 5 bases. The CDR3 runs 15 residues. The V gene's germline CDR1 is GTSNPN and CDR2 SVGIG (reference sequence). Trimming shortened V by 0 bases and J by 5 bases, and 16 bases separated the two germline ends.

This chain joins TRBV5-5 and TRBJ1-2, with D tentatively TRBD1 (6 bases). Germline CDR1 reads SGHKS; CDR2 reads YYEKEE (reference sequence). The CDR3 totals 14 residues. V lost 4 bases to trimming and J lost 7 bases, with 17 bases between them. The CDR3 spells CASSHGGAVRGYTF. As DNA, the CDR3 is TGTGCCAGCAGCCACGGGGGGGCCGTACGTGGCTACACCTTC.